Listed here are 15 T cell receptor beta chains from one sample, sequenced in a study of blood T cell repertoires in COVID-19. Sequencing was performed with immunoSEQ multiplex PCR; in TCRdb, only in-frame clones are kept and a portion is missing. The sample records roughly 26,000 clones, roughly 90% being singletons. Sequenced input: peripheral blood. These receptors all stem from a human donor in a cohort sampled during active COVID-19.

The chain joins TRBV18 to TRBJ2-7; a weak D match, TRBD1 (5 bases). Germline V lookup: CDR1 KGHSH, CDR2 LQKENI. Trimming removed 5 bases from V and 5 bases from J, with 16 bases in between. The CDR3 has 14 residues. The CDR3 sequence is CASSAVQVSDEQYF. CDR3 DNA: TGTGCCAGCTCAGCCGTACAGGTTTCGGACGAGCAGTACTTC.

This clone was recorded once. This rearrangement joins TRBV10-3 to TRBJ2-4; TRBD2 matches at 8 bases. V gave up 8 bases and J gave up 0 bases; unmatched junction bases: 18. This CDR3 has 19 residues. Per germline, CDR1 ENHRY and CDR2 SYGVKD. CDR3 region: CAIEYPLAGLSLAKNIQYF. CDR3 DNA: TGTGCCATCGAGTACCCTCTAGCGGGCTTAAGTCTAGCCAAAAACATTCAGTACTTC.

This chain joins TRBV12-3 or TRBV12-4 and TRBJ1-1; D is uncertain. V lost 5 bases and J lost 5, with 6 bases in between. This CDR3 is 11 amino acids long. The CDR3 is CASSRGTEAFF. CDR3 nucleotides: TGTGCCAGCAGTCGGGGAACTGAAGCTTTCTTT.

The chain employs TRBV28 and TRBJ2-7; possibly TRBD1 for D (5 bases). The V gene lost 6 bases and the J gene lost 7 bases, with 16 bases spanning the gap. The CDR3 loop spans 13 amino acids. Germline-derived CDR1 and CDR2 are MDHEN and SYDVKM. In DNA form, the CDR3 reads TGTGCCAGCAGCCTTCTGGGTAGGGGTGAGCAGTACGTC. Its protein is CASSLLGRGEQYV.

This rearrangement joins TRBV2 to TRBJ2-7, with TRBD1 identical over 8 bases. This CDR3 has 13 amino acids. The germline CDR1 and CDR2 sequences are SNHLY and FYNNEI. The J segment lost 3 bases and the V segment lost 5 bases, leaving 3 bases of the junction unmatched. The CDR3 DNA sequence: TGTGCCAGCAGTACCGGGACAGGCTACGAGCAGTACTTC. This sequence encodes CASSTGTGYEQYF.

The CDR3 spells CSVVGGGAYNEQFF. The CDR3, as DNA: TGCAGCGTTGTCGGCGGGGGGGCCTACAATGAGCAGTTCTTC. The V and J genes are TRBV29-1 and TRBJ2-1; 9 positions match TRBD2. This CDR3 spans 14 amino acids. The J segment lost 2 bases and the V segment lost 4 bases, leaving 3 bases of the junction unmatched. Germline-derived CDR1 and CDR2 are SQVTM and ANQGSEA.

This chain uses TRBV5-1 with TRBJ1-4; 9 bases align to TRBD1. The ends lost 4 bases at V and 5 bases at J; junction bases unmatched: 0. CDR3 length: 13 amino acids. CDR1 is SGHRS, CDR2 YFSETQ, per germline. Here the CDR3 DNA reads TGCGCCAGCAGCGGACAGGGGAATGAAAAACTGTTTTTT. Translated, it gives CASSGQGNEKLFF.

The chain uses TRBV15 and TRBJ1-3; a possible D gene is TRBD1 (6 bases). V gave up 6 bases and J gave up 4 bases, with 19 bases separating them. CDR1 and CDR2 (germline): LNHNV, YYDKDF (reference sequence). This CDR3 spans 16 amino acids. The CDR3 here is CATSIQGGSGGNTIYF. As DNA, the CDR3 is TGTGCCACCAGTATACAGGGAGGGTCGGGCGGAAACACCATATATTTT.

V and J are TRBV18 and TRBJ1-1; D may be TRBD1 (5 bases). The V gene lost 3 bases and the J gene lost 0 bases, with 11 bases spanning the gap. The germline CDR1 and CDR2 sequences are KGHSH and LQKENI. The CDR3 is 15 amino acids. The DNA for the CDR3 is TGTGCCAGCTCACCTAAGTCAGGGATGAACACTGAAGCTTTCTTT. Encoded protein: CASSPKSGMNTEAFF. The complete variable domain, with remaining parts taken from reference TRBV18 and TRBJ1-1, reads NAGVMQNPRHLVRRRGQEARLRCSPMKGHSHVYWYRQLPEEGLKFMVYLQKENIIDESGMPKERFSAEFPKEGPSILRIQQVVRGDSAAYFCASSPKSGMNTEAFFGQGTRLTVV.

The chain carries TRBV14 and TRBJ1-2; 7 bases are shared with TRBD1. Germline lookup yields CDR1 SGHDN and CDR2 FVKESK. This CDR3 contains 14 residues. V was clipped by 4 bases and J by 7 bases; unmatched bases: 9. The CDR3 protein is CASSRGTELPGYTF. CDR3 sequence (DNA): TGTGCCAGCAGCCGAGGGACAGAGCTTCCTGGCTACACCTTC.

The CDR3 nucleotides are TGTGCCAGTAAGGAAACAGCAACTAATGAAAAACTGTTTTTT. This sequence encodes CASKETATNEKLFF. The chain uses TRBV19 and TRBJ1-4, with no clear D. V dropped 7 bases and J dropped 0 bases, with 9 bases sitting between them. The germline gives CDR1 LNHDA, CDR2 SQIVND (reference sequence). CDR3 length: 14 amino acids.

This clone was detected a few times. The chain combines TRBV4-1 with TRBJ1-5; the match to TRBD1 covers 10 bases. From germline, CDR1 is MGHRA and CDR2 YSYEKL. The CDR3 spans 15 residues. The ends lost 5 bases at V and 4 bases at J; junction bases unmatched: 5. In DNA, the CDR3 is TGCGCCAGCAGCAGCGGACAGGGGGGAAATCAGCCCCAGCATTTT. Translation: CASSSGQGGNQPQHF.

The V gene is TRBV29-1, the J gene TRBJ1-5, with D perhaps TRBD1 (5 bases). The length of the CDR3 is 13 residues. V was trimmed by 7 bases and J by 6 bases, leaving 16 bases between them. CDR1 SQVTM and CDR2 ANQGSEA come from the germline V gene. CDR3: CSATSVGGQPQHF. DNA of the CDR3: TGCAGCGCAACCTCGGTGGGGGGTCAGCCCCAGCATTTT.

The V and J genes are TRBV3-1 (or the pseudogene TRBV3-2) and TRBJ2-7; TRBD2 might be the D (5 bases). V lost 1 base and J lost 0, with 10 bases in between. This CDR3 is built from 15 residues. Germline V gives CDR1 LGHDT, CDR2 YNNKEL (reference sequence). DNA of the CDR3: TGTGCCAGCAGCCAAGGCTTCGGGGACTCCTACGAGCAGTACTTC. Amino acids: CASSQGFGDSYEQYF.

This clone was seen once. In DNA, the CDR3 is TGTGCCAGTGGGGAGGGCGAGACCCAGTACTTC. Its protein product is CASGEGETQYF. The rearrangement joins TRBV2 to TRBJ2-5, with 7 bases that match TRBD2. The junction had 3 bases not matched to a gene; V was cut back by 9 bases and J by 5 bases. The CDR3 length is 11 residues. In germline, CDR1 is SNHLY, CDR2 FYNNEI.